This T cell receptor (beta chain) is drawn from a study of T-cell reconstitution after alpha-beta-depleted transplantation in children. This clonotype came up many times. An end of the junction does not agree with germline; a read error may underlie this. Per germline, CDR1 SGHDT and CDR2 YYEEEE. The CDR3 consists of 14 residues. The TCRbeta library incorporated unique molecular identifiers. TCRdb called the PCR reads again in MiXCR, with one record for every CDR3 protein. The sample shows around 700,000 distinct CDR3 sequences, about an eighth of them seen only once. The source of this sequence is a girl aged 2 to 10 with congenital amegakaryocytic thrombocytopenia, due to receive a stem cell transplant. This chain uses TRBV5-6 with TRBJ2-7; TRBD2 is a possible D gene (5 bases). The sequences come from PBMCs, collected before TCRalphabeta/CD19-depleted stem cell transplant. In nucleotides, the CDR3 is TGTGCCAGCAGGTTGGCCGGGGTCCCCAACGAGCAGTACTTC. Amino acids: CASRLAGVPNEQYF.